The clone carrying this TCR beta chain was counted a single time. The data belong to a study of shared T cell receptors in the human thymus. Some clones are missing from TCRdb's copy, which holds only in-frame ones; the method was immunoSEQ multiplex PCR. This table has about 380,000 clones, over 90% appearing once. The CDR3 has 15 amino acids. CDR1 and CDR2 from the germline V gene are SGDLS and YYNGEE. Trimming cost V 4 bases and J 1 base; bases outside gene matches: 4. The TCR sequence derives from a human donor. V usage is TRBV9 and J usage is TRBJ2-1; 8 bases agree with TRBD2. Sequencing used thymocytes. CDR3 residues: CASSPLAGSYNEQFF. In DNA, the CDR3 is TGTGCCAGCAGCCCGCTAGCGGGTTCCTACAATGAGCAGTTCTTC.